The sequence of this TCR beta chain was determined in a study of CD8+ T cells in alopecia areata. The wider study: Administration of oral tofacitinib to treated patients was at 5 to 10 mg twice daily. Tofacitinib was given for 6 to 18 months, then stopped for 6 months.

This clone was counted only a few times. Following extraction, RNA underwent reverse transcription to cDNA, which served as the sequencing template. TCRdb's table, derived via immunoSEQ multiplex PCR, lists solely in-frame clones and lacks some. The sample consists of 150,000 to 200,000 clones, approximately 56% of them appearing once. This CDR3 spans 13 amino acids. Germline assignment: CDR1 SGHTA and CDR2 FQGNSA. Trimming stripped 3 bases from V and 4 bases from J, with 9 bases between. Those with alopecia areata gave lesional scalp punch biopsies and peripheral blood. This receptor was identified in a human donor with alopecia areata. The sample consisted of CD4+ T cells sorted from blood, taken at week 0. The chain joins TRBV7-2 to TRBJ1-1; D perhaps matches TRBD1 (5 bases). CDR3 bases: TGTGCCAGCAGCTTCGACAGTGGCACTGAAGCTTTCTTT. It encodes CASSFDSGTEAFF.